Below are 30 T cell receptor beta chains sequenced from a single sample in a study of blood T cell repertoires in COVID-19. Produced via immunoSEQ multiplex PCR; TCRdb's table is partial and in-frame only. The sample has some 520,000 clones; approximately 92% are singletons. The sequencing sample was made of peripheral blood. These receptors were collected from a man aged 18 to 35 with COVID-19, enrolled during active disease.

The chain recombines TRBV19 with TRBJ2-1; no firm D call. CDR1 is LNHDA, CDR2 SQIVND, per germline (reference sequence). V lost 3 bases and J 4 bases, leaving 13 bases between the germline ends. The CDR3 runs to 15 residues. Written as DNA, the CDR3 is TGTGCCAGTAGTATCCCGGGTAGCCGGTACAATGAGCAGTTCTTC. It translates to CASSIPGSRYNEQFF.

The rearrangement joins TRBV11-2 to TRBJ2-5; 11 bases align to TRBD2. CDR1 is SGHAT, CDR2 FQNNGV, per germline. The CDR3 runs to 17 residues. V lost 1 base and J lost 5; bases outside the gene matches: 9. CDR3 coding DNA: TGTGCCAGCAGCTTAGCCCTTCTAGCGGGAGGCGTCGAGACCCAGTACTTC. Protein: CASSLALLAGGVETQYF.

V and J are TRBV5-1 and TRBJ2-7; 8 positions match TRBD2. The CDR3 extends over 14 amino acids. V lost 0 bases to trimming and J lost 3 bases; unmatched junction nucleotides: 2. Germline CDR1 is SGHRS and CDR2 is YFSETQ. This CDR3 is CASSLGAGVYEQYF. CDR3 in DNA: TGCGCCAGCAGCTTGGGAGCGGGAGTCTACGAGCAGTACTTC.

The V call is TRBV7-3, the J call TRBJ1-1, with TRBD1 as a possible D gene (6 bases). Germline CDR1 and CDR2: SGHTA and FQGTGA. This CDR3 region has 13 residues. Trimming removed 5 bases from V and 4 bases from J, with 11 bases in between. The CDR3 DNA is TGTGCCAGCAGCGCCGGGACATCCACTGAAGCTTTCTTT. Translation gives CASSAGTSTEAFF.

This CDR3 is CASSSRWGTGMNTEAFF. CDR3 nucleotide sequence: TGTGCCAGCAGCTCGCGATGGGGGACAGGAATGAACACTGAAGCTTTCTTT. The chain employs TRBV5-4 and TRBJ1-1; 8 bases align to TRBD1. Germline V gene lookup returns CDR1 SGHNT and CDR2 YYREEE (reference sequence). The CDR3 length is 17 residues. With 3 bases clipped from V and 0 bases from J, the junction kept 10 bases outside the gene matches. The variable domain in full, with the rest retrieved from reference TRBV5-4 and TRBJ1-1, is ETGVTQSPTHLIKTRGQQVTLRCSSQSGHNTVSWYQQALGQGPQFIFQYYREEENGRGNFPPRFSGLQFPNYSSELNVNALELDDSALYLCASSSRWGTGMNTEAFFGQGTRLTVV.

This chain's CDR3 is CASSTGTTGGDTQYF. The CDR3 nucleotides are TGTGCCAGTAGTACGGGGACTACCGGGGGAGATACGCAGTATTTT. V gene TRBV19 combines with J gene TRBJ2-3; 7 bases line up with TRBD2. The CDR3 is made up of 15 amino acids. Losses at the gene ends were 4 bases for V and 5 bases for J; bases not matched to a gene: 9. Germline-derived CDR1 and CDR2 are LNHDA and SQIVND (reference sequence).

CDR3 protein: CASSPGLANEQFF. CDR3 coding DNA: TGTGCCAGCAGTCCGGGACTAGCTAATGAGCAGTTCTTC. The rearrangement links TRBV12-3 or TRBV12-4 to TRBJ2-1; 9 bases are shared with TRBD2. CDR3 size: 13 residues. V gave up 5 bases and J gave up 7 bases; unmatched junction bases: 3.

Only one count was recorded for this clone. The chain uses TRBV10-2 and TRBJ2-7; TRBD1 might be the D (6 bases). The CDR3 has 17 residues. CDR1 is WSHSY, CDR2 SAAADI, per germline. Trimming cost V 7 bases and J 1 base, with 23 bases left between them. The CDR3 DNA reads as TGCGCCAGCACCTGGGACACCCAAACAGTACCTTCCTACGAGCAGTACTTC. Its protein product is CASTWDTQTVPSYEQYF.

The chain combines TRBV24-1 with TRBJ2-5; 8 bases align to TRBD2. Germline V gives CDR1 KGHDR, CDR2 SFDVKD. V lost 4 bases and J lost 2; bases outside the gene matches: 11. This CDR3 spans 17 amino acids. DNA of the CDR3: TGTGCCACCAGTGACCTCGGGAGGGAAGCGGGGCAAGAGACCCAGTACTTC. The encoded protein is CATSDLGREAGQETQYF.

This chain uses TRBV5-5 with TRBJ1-4; weak D call: TRBD1 (6 bases). With 1 base removed from V and 8 bases from J, the gap between germline ends came to 21 bases. CDR3 length: 17 amino acids. CDR1 SGHKS and CDR2 YYEKEE come from the germline V gene (reference sequence). CDR3 DNA: TGTGCCAGCAGCTTGCCGTTTCCGGGACAAGTAGGGGAAAAACTGTTTTTT. This gives the protein CASSLPFPGQVGEKLFF.

The chain links TRBV7-9 to TRBJ2-5; 8 nucleotides agree with TRBD1. Germline V gives CDR1 SEHNR, CDR2 FQNEAQ (reference sequence). The CDR3 consists of 14 residues. V trimming: 4 bases; J trimming: 6 bases; junction bases outside the gene matches: 7. The CDR3, as DNA: TGTGCCAGCAGCTACCCGACAGGGGCTAAGACCCAGTACTTC. This translates into CASSYPTGAKTQYF.

V usage is TRBV11-3 and J usage is TRBJ2-5; 12 bases agree with TRBD1. CDR3 size: 16 residues. After removal of 5 bases from V and 5 bases from J, the junction contained 9 bases not matched to a gene. Germline V CDR1 and CDR2: SGHNT, YENEEA. CDR3 nucleotide sequence: TGTGCCAGCAGCAAACCGGGACAGGGGGCTCGGGAGACCCAGTACTTC. It is translated as CASSKPGQGARETQYF. Full variable domain (missing parts from reference TRBV11-3 and TRBJ2-5): EAGVVQSPRYKIIEKKQPVAFWCNPISGHNTLYWYLQNLGQGPELLIRYENEEAVDDSQLPKDRFSAERLKGVDSTLKIQPAELGDSAVYLCASSKPGQGARETQYFGPGTRLLVL.

The V and J genes are TRBV24-1 and TRBJ1-5; D gene uncertain. This CDR3 has 14 amino acids. V was cut by 4 bases and J by 2 bases, with 8 bases left in between. Looked up from germline, CDR1 is KGHDR and CDR2 is SFDVKD. The CDR3 nucleotides read TGTGCCACCAGTGAGCCCGGAGGCAATCAGCCCCAGCATTTT. It codes for CATSEPGGNQPQHF.

This clone was seen once. The chain uses TRBV7-8 and TRBJ2-1; 7 bases align to TRBD2. Germline V gene lookup returns CDR1 SGHVS and CDR2 FQNEAQ. This CDR3 has 15 residues. The V and J ends lost 2 bases and 6 bases, in that order; junction bases with no gene match: 7. CDR3 DNA sequence: TGTGCCAGCAGCTTATTCCCTGCGGGAGTCAATGAGCAGTTCTTC. Protein product: CASSLFPAGVNEQFF.

This chain joins TRBV6-5 and TRBJ2-5; 12 positions match TRBD2. The CDR3 runs 15 residues. V shed 6 bases and J 2 bases; nucleotides not matched to a gene: 4. The V gene's germline CDR1 is MNHEY and CDR2 SVGAGI. CDR3 residues: CASRRLAGVQETQYF. CDR3 nucleotide sequence: TGTGCCAGCAGAAGACTAGCGGGAGTACAAGAGACCCAGTACTTC.

This clone has only a few counts. The chain couples TRBV12-3 or TRBV12-4 to TRBJ1-2; no firm D call. Trimming shortened V by 3 bases and J by 5 bases, and 10 bases separated the two germline ends. There are 13 residues in the CDR3. This CDR3 is CASSFVREYGYTF. The CDR3 coding sequence is TGTGCCAGCAGTTTCGTTAGGGAGTATGGCTACACCTTC.

A few counts support this clone. The chain joins TRBV19 to TRBJ2-1, with 10 bases aligning to TRBD2. V dropped 5 bases and J dropped 0; count of bases not matched to a gene: 10. The CDR3 runs 18 residues. Germline CDR1 reads LNHDA; CDR2 reads SQIVND (reference sequence). CDR3 DNA: TGTGCCAGTAGTCCCGATAGCGGGAGGTTAAGCTCCTACAATGAGCAGTTCTTC. Translating gives CASSPDSGRLSSYNEQFF.

The chain combines TRBV5-4 with TRBJ2-1, with 12 bases lining up with TRBD1. Germline CDR1 is SGHNT and CDR2 is YYREEE (reference sequence). The CDR3 runs to 15 residues. J lost 7 bases, V lost 4 bases, and 6 bases had no gene match. CDR3 DNA sequence: TGTGCCAGCAGCATGGGACAGGGGGCGAATAATGAGCAGTTCTTC. Encoded protein: CASSMGQGANNEQFF.

The rearrangement links TRBV27 to TRBJ2-7; 13 positions agree with TRBD2. The CDR3 spans 15 residues. Germline values: CDR1 MNHEY, CDR2 SMNVEV (reference sequence). Losses at the gene ends were 0 bases for V and 6 bases for J; bases not matched to a gene: 2. The CDR3 loop reads CASSLSRLAGGEQYF. The CDR3 coding sequence is TGTGCCAGCAGTTTATCCCGACTAGCGGGAGGCGAGCAGTACTTC.

The rearrangement joins TRBV4-2 to TRBJ2-1; 8 positions agree with TRBD2. Unmatched junction bases numbered 11, after V lost 0 bases and J lost 7 bases. This CDR3 is 17 amino acids long. Germline CDR1 is LGHNA and CDR2 is YNFKEQ. The CDR3 sequence is CASSQEGLAGGGNEQFF. The CDR3 nucleotides read TGTGCCAGCAGCCAAGAGGGGCTAGCGGGTGGAGGGAATGAGCAGTTCTTC.

This rearrangement joins TRBV19 to TRBJ1-5; 7 bases fit TRBD1. Losses at the gene ends were 7 bases for V and 0 bases for J; bases not matched to a gene: 9. CDR1 is LNHDA and CDR2 is SQIVND in the germline V gene (reference sequence). CDR3 length: 16 residues. In DNA, the CDR3 is TGTGCCAGTAATTCGGGACAGCATTATAGCAATCAGCCCCAGCATTTT. Its protein product is CASNSGQHYSNQPQHF. Combining the CDR3 with reference TRBV19 and TRBJ1-5 gives the whole variable domain DGGITQSPKYLFRKEGQNVTLSCEQNLNHDAMYWYRQDPGQGLRLIYYSQIVNDFQKGDIAEGYSVSREKKESFPLTVTSAQKNPTAFYLCASNSGQHYSNQPQHFGDGTRLSIL.

The chain recombines TRBV3-1 (or the pseudogene TRBV3-2) with TRBJ1-1; 7 bases are a match to TRBD1. The CDR3 sequence is 14 residues long. After removal of 4 bases from V and 1 base from J, the junction contained 3 bases not matched to a gene. Per germline, CDR1 LGHDT and CDR2 YNNKEL (reference sequence). The CDR3 sequence is CASSPRGENTEAFF. CDR3 in DNA: TGTGCCAGCAGCCCCAGGGGGGAGAACACTGAAGCTTTCTTT.

The chain has TRBV5-8 and TRBJ1-2; 10 bases agree with TRBD1. V trimming: 5 bases; J trimming: 9 bases; junction bases outside the gene matches: 4. This CDR3 has 12 residues. CDR1 is SGHTS, CDR2 YDEGEE, per germline. CDR3 residues: CASRWDRGSYTF. For the CDR3, the DNA is TGTGCCAGCAGGTGGGACAGGGGCAGCTACACCTTC.

The gene calls are TRBV5-4 and TRBJ1-2; D not resolved. The CDR3 spans 16 residues. Germline V gene lookup returns CDR1 SGHNT and CDR2 YYREEE (reference sequence). The ends were cut back, 2 bases at V and 4 bases at J, with 18 bases in the middle. CDR3 region: CASSFGEDPAFYGYTF. CDR3 nucleotides: TGTGCCAGCAGCTTTGGGGAGGACCCCGCCTTCTATGGCTACACCTTC.

This chain uses TRBV5-5 with TRBJ2-7; tentatively, D is TRBD1 (6 bases). CDR3 length: 13 amino acids. CDR1 and CDR2 (germline): SGHKS, YYEKEE (reference sequence). The V and J ends lost 4 bases and 2 bases respectively, with 10 bases between them. The CDR3 loop is CASSRDNPYEQYF. CDR3 DNA: TGTGCCAGCAGCCGGGACAACCCCTACGAGCAGTACTTC.

The chain couples TRBV21-1 to TRBJ2-7; the table's D call TRBD1 went unverified against the DNA. TRBV21-1 is shown as a pseudogene. The CDR3 loop spans 13 amino acids. The CDR3 DNA reads TGTGCCAGCAGCAAAGCGGCAGGGGAAGAGCAGTACTTC. Its protein is CASSKAAGEEQYF.

V is TRBV27 and J is TRBJ2-3; D gene unclear. Germline CDR1 is MNHEY and CDR2 is SMNVEV (reference sequence). This CDR3 has 14 amino acids. Deletions cut 1 base from V and 2 bases from J, with 7 bases between. CDR3 sequence reads: CASSLLANTDTQYF. CDR3 nucleotides: TGTGCCAGCAGTTTATTAGCAAACACAGATACGCAGTATTTT.

V usage is TRBV6-6 and J usage is TRBJ1-1; D gene unclear. V lost 2 bases and J 2 bases, leaving 12 bases between the germline ends. The V gene's germline CDR1 is MNHNY and CDR2 SVGAGI (reference sequence). The CDR3 extends over 15 amino acids. Written as DNA, the CDR3 is TGTGCCAGCAGTTACGGCGGCTCAGCTAACACTGAAGCTTTCTTT. Its translation: CASSYGGSANTEAFF.

The chain couples TRBV12-3 or TRBV12-4 to TRBJ1-1; tentative D call: TRBD1 (6 bases). Deletions cut 3 bases from V and 8 bases from J, with 10 bases between. The CDR3 is 12 amino acids. The CDR3 here is CASSFMRGEAFF. The CDR3 nucleotides read TGTGCCAGCAGTTTTATGAGGGGGGAAGCTTTCTTT.

The chain employs TRBV28 and TRBJ2-3; TRBD1 is a possible D gene (8 bases). Deletions cut 10 bases from V and 1 base from J, with 21 bases between. CDR3 size: 16 residues. CDR1 MDHEN and CDR2 SYDVKM come from the germline V gene. DNA of the CDR3: TGTGCCACCGGGCAGGGGGCGGGGGCCCGCACAGATACGCAGTATTTT. It encodes CATGQGAGARTDTQYF.